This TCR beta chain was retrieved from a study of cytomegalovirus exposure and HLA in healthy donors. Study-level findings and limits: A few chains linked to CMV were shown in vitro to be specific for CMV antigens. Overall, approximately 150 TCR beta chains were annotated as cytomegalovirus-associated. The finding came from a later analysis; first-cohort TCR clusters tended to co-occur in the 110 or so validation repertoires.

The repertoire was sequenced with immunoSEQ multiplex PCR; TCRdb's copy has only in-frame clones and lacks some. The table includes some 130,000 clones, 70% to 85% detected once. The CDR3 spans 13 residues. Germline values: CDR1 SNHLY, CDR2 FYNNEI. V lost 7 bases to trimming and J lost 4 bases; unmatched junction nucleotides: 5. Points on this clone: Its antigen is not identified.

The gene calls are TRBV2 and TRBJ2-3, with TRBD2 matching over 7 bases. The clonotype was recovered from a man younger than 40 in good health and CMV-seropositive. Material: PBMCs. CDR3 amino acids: CASMREGPDTQYF. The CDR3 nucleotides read TGTGCCAGCATGAGGGAGGGCCCAGATACGCAGTATTTT.